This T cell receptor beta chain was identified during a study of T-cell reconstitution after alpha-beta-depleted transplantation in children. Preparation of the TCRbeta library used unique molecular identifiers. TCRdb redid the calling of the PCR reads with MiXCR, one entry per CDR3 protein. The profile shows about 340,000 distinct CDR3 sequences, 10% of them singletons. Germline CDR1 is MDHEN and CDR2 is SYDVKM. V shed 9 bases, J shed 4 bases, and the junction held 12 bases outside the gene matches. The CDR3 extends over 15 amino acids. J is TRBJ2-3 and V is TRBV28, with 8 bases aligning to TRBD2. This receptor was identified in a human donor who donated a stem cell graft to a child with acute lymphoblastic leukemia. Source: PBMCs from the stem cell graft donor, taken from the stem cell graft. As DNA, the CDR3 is TGTGCCAGTGCTATTAGCGGGATCGGGTCAGATACGCAGTATTTT. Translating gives CASAISGIGSDTQYF.